This T cell receptor beta chain was recorded in a study of blood T cell repertoires in COVID-19. This CDR3 has 12 residues. Germline values: CDR1 SGHAT, CDR2 FQNNGV. V gave up 5 bases and J gave up 14 bases; unmatched junction bases: 6. Libraries were prepared by immunoSEQ multiplex PCR; TCRdb keeps only in-frame clonotypes and omits some of them. In the table there are roughly 260,000 clones, approximately 82% of which are singletons. The gene calls are TRBV11-2 and TRBJ1-6, with 7 bases fitting TRBD1. The sample taken for sequencing was peripheral blood. The TCR was taken from a woman older than 75 with active or convalescent COVID-19. The DNA of the CDR3 is TGTGCCAGCAGCCGGGGGGGACAGACCCTCCACTTT. Translation: CASSRGGQTLHF.